The present TCR beta chain was sequenced within a study of blood T cell repertoires in COVID-19. The CDR3 has 15 residues. Trimming removed 4 bases from V and 14 bases from J; junction bases left unmatched: 12. CDR1 is LGHDT and CDR2 is YNNKEL in the germline V gene (reference sequence). The protocol was immunoSEQ multiplex PCR, while the TCRdb copy is restricted to in-frame clones and leaves out a portion. The sample consists of 290,000 or so clones, 85% of them appearing once. The source is a man aged 45-60 years with active or convalescent COVID-19. The sample was peripheral blood. The rearrangement joins TRBV3-1 (or the pseudogene TRBV3-2) to TRBJ2-1, with 12 bases aligning to TRBD2. CDR3 DNA sequence: TGTGCCAGCAGCCCCGCCCCAACTAGCGGGAGGAGAAAGTTCTTC. Translating gives CASSPAPTSGRRKFF.